What follows describes a single T cell receptor (beta chain). Antigen: not known. This entry comes from a study of shared clonotypes between healthy human individuals. Across the whole study: Donors were a couple of women and a few men aged 18 to 49.

None of the donors, who were healthy HIV-negative adults, had recently had acute infections or vaccinations. V was shortened by 6 bases and J by 4 bases, with 7 bases between the two germline ends. The CDR3 loop spans 11 amino acids. From germline, CDR1 is GTSNPN and CDR2 SVGIG (reference sequence). Overall study findings and caveats: The naive CD4 repertoires of four donors were compared, and approximately 5% of clonotypes were shared.

Sequencing was at deep level. Some clones are missing from TCRdb's copy, which holds only in-frame ones; the method was immunoSEQ multiplex PCR. The table shows about 380,000 clones, with approximately 96% occurring only once. Sequenced: memory CD8+ T cells sorted from blood. Subset noted: CD45RO+ cells pooled with CCR7-negative TemRA cells. The genes are TRBV30 and TRBJ2-1; the D is unclear. The origin of this receptor is a man under 40 in good health. The DNA for the CDR3 is TGTGCCTGTTCGATTTACAATGAGCAGTTCTTC. Amino acid sequence: CACSIYNEQFF.